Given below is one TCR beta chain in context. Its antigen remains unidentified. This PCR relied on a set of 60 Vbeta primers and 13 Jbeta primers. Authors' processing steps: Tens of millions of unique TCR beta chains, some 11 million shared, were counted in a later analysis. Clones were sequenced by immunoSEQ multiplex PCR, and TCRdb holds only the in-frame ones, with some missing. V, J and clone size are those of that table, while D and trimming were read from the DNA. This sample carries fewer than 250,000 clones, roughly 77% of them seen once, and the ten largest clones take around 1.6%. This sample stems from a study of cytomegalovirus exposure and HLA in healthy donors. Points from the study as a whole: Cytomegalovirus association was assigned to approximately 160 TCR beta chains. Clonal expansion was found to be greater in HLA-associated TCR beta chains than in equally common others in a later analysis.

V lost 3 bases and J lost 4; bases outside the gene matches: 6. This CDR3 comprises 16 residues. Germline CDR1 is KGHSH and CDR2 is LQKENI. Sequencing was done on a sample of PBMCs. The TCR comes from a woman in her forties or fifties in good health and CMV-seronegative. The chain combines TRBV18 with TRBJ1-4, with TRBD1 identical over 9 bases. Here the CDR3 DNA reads TGTGCCAGCTCACCCAGGCCGGGACAGGGTAATGAAAAACTGTTTTTT. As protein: CASSPRPGQGNEKLFF. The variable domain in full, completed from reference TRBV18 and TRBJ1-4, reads NAGVMQNPRHLVRRRGQEARLRCSPMKGHSHVYWYRQLPEEGLKFMVYLQKENIIDESGMPKERFSAEFPKEGPSILRIQQVVRGDSAAYFCASSPRPGQGNEKLFFGSGTQLSVL.